This passage covers 16 T cell receptor beta chains from one sample sequenced in a study of T cell responses to AZD1222 COVID-19 vaccine. Libraries were prepared by immunoSEQ multiplex PCR; TCRdb keeps only in-frame clonotypes and omits some of them. The sample has some 150,000 clones; over 90% are singletons. The sequencing here drew on peripheral blood, taken on day 0 of AZD1222 vaccination. These receptors all stem from an adult in good health.

The chain uses TRBV7-2 and TRBJ1-2, with unresolved D. This CDR3 comprises 13 residues. Germline V gene data show CDR1 as SGHTA and CDR2 as FQGNSA. Trimming pared 1 base from V and 4 bases from J, leaving 7 bases between. CDR3 coding DNA: TGTGCCAGCAGCTTAGGGGTTCGCTATGGCTACACCTTC. Its translation: CASSLGVRYGYTF.

This sequence joins TRBV3-1 (or the pseudogene TRBV3-2) and TRBJ1-2; D may be TRBD1 (6 bases). Trimming stripped 8 bases from V and 6 bases from J, with 19 bases between. Looked up from germline, CDR1 is LGHDT and CDR2 is YNNKEL (reference sequence). There are 14 residues in the CDR3. CDR3 in DNA: TGTGCCAGCGGCCGGAATGGACAGAGAGATGGCTACACCTTC. Its protein is CASGRNGQRDGYTF.

The chain is built from TRBV4-3 and TRBJ1-4, with 7 positions matching TRBD1. Per germline, CDR1 LGHNA and CDR2 YSLEER. This CDR3 is built from 14 residues. V gave up 1 base and J gave up 10 bases; unmatched junction bases: 6. The CDR3 sequence: CASSQVTGEGKLFF. The CDR3 DNA follows: TGCGCCAGCAGCCAAGTAACAGGGGAGGGAAAACTGTTTTTT.

With respect to this clone: The junction differs from germline at one of its ends, possibly a read error. CDR3 amino acids: CASSPGLAGQIF. CDR3 nucleotides: TGTGCCAGCAGCCCGGGACTAGCGGGACAGATCTTC. The chain links TRBV3-1 (or the pseudogene TRBV3-2) to TRBJ2-1, with TRBD2 matching over 13 bases. Per germline, CDR1 LGHDT and CDR2 YNNKEL (reference sequence). The CDR3 sequence is 12 residues long.

This clone was detected only a few times. The chain is built from TRBV6-2 or TRBV6-3 and TRBJ2-1, with 7 bases matching TRBD2. Losses at the gene ends were 6 bases for V and 0 bases for J; bases not matched to a gene: 8. CDR3 length: 16 amino acids. Germline V gives CDR1 MNHEY, CDR2 SVGEGT. The CDR3 loop is CASSLRGGSSYNEQFF. The CDR3 DNA sequence: TGTGCCAGCAGCTTACGTGGCGGGAGCTCCTACAATGAGCAGTTCTTC.

The chain carries TRBV5-6 and TRBJ2-5; the D gene is possibly TRBD1 (6 bases). The CDR3 runs 14 residues. The ends were cut back, 2 bases at V and 4 bases at J, with 12 bases in the middle. Germline CDR1 is SGHDT and CDR2 is YYEEEE. The CDR3 protein is CASSFQQGLETQYF. The CDR3 region has the DNA TGTGCCAGCAGCTTCCAACAGGGTCTAGAGACCCAGTACTTC. Full variable domain (rest looked up from reference TRBV5-6 and TRBJ2-5): DAGVTQSPTHLIKTRGQQVTLRCSPKSGHDTVSWYQQALGQGPQFIFQYYEEEERQRGNFPDRFSGHQFPNYSSELNVNALLLGDSALYLCASSFQQGLETQYFGPGTRLLVL.

The V and J genes are TRBV5-4 and TRBJ2-3, with D possibly TRBD1 on 5 matching bases. The CDR3 is 17 residues long. Germline-derived CDR1 and CDR2 are SGHNT and YYREEE (reference sequence). Trimming cost V 0 bases and J 4 bases, with 18 bases left between them. The CDR3 is CASSLASGKPRPDTQYF. As DNA, the CDR3 is TGTGCCAGCAGCTTGGCCTCAGGGAAACCCCGGCCAGATACGCAGTATTTT.

This chain joins TRBV30 and TRBJ2-2, with no clear D. Trimming cost V 3 bases and J 7 bases, with 15 bases left between them. Germline V gene lookup returns CDR1 GTSNPN and CDR2 SVGIG (reference sequence). The CDR3 is 14 residues long. The CDR3 reads CAWSDAPGVGELFF. The CDR3 DNA sequence: TGTGCCTGGAGCGACGCCCCTGGGGTCGGGGAGCTGTTTTTT.

This chain connects TRBV4-3 to TRBJ2-3; 8 bases line up with TRBD2. CDR1 and CDR2 from the germline V gene are LGHNA and YSLEER. The CDR3 is 16 amino acids. V was pared by 2 bases and J by 2 bases, with 6 bases of the junction left unmatched. This CDR3 reads CASSQSVAGNTDTQYF. CDR3 bases: TGCGCCAGCAGCCAATCGGTAGCGGGGAACACAGATACGCAGTATTTT.

The chain recombines TRBV6-2 or TRBV6-3 with TRBJ2-7; D not resolved. This CDR3 is 14 amino acids long. Germline CDR1 is MNHEY and CDR2 is SVGEGT. The V gene lost 0 bases and the J gene lost 0 bases, with 6 bases spanning the gap. The CDR3 spells CASSYSTNSYEQYF. For the CDR3, the DNA is TGTGCCAGCAGTTACTCGACAAACTCCTACGAGCAGTACTTC.

The rearrangement joins TRBV7-8 to TRBJ2-7, with a possible D match to TRBD1 (5 bases). The CDR3 has 14 residues. Germline CDR1 reads SGHVS; CDR2 reads FQNEAQ. The ends were cut back, 2 bases at V and 1 base at J, with 9 bases in the middle. The CDR3 is CASSLLPGSYEQYF. The CDR3 DNA sequence: TGTGCCAGCAGCTTATTACCAGGGTCCTACGAGCAGTACTTC.

This clone was detected a few times. The chain carries TRBV6-1 and TRBJ1-5, with a tentative D call TRBD1 (6 bases). With 2 bases removed from V and 2 bases from J, the gap between germline ends came to 19 bases. This CDR3 has 18 amino acids. Germline V gives CDR1 MNHNS, CDR2 SASEGT. The CDR3 loop reads CASSELKRGTTGNQPQHF. The CDR3 DNA is TGTGCCAGCAGTGAACTAAAAAGGGGGACGACAGGCAATCAGCCCCAGCATTTT.

This chain connects TRBV2 to TRBJ2-7; no clear D. Trimming removed 6 bases from V and 4 bases from J, with 13 bases in between. CDR1 and CDR2 (germline): SNHLY, FYNNEI. The CDR3 covers 13 residues. CDR3 sequence reads: CASSANSLYEQYF. In DNA, the CDR3 is TGTGCCAGCAGCGCGAACTCCCTTTACGAGCAGTACTTC.

The CDR3 sequence: CASGTSGYNEQFF. The CDR3 DNA sequence: TGTGCCAGCGGGACTAGCGGATACAATGAGCAGTTCTTC. The chain employs TRBV6-5 and TRBJ2-1; the match to TRBD2 covers 11 bases. V lost 8 bases to trimming and J lost 4 bases; unmatched junction nucleotides: 1. Germline loops: CDR1 MNHEY, CDR2 SVGAGI. The CDR3 sequence is 13 residues long.

The chain recombines TRBV4-1 with TRBJ1-3; D unclear. Germline values: CDR1 MGHRA, CDR2 YSYEKL. The V end lost 5 bases, the J end lost 3 bases, and 14 bases lay between the germline ends. The CDR3 runs 15 residues. This CDR3 is CASSFERGGGNTIYF. In DNA form, the CDR3 reads TGCGCCAGCAGCTTTGAGCGTGGCGGTGGAAACACCATATATTTT.

The V call is TRBV7-3, the J call TRBJ2-2; TRBD2 is a possible D gene (6 bases). V lost 4 bases to trimming and J lost 4 bases, with 13 bases between them. Looked up from germline, CDR1 is SGHTA and CDR2 is FQGTGA. CDR3 length: 15 residues. This chain's CDR3 is CASSSLPGVTGELFF. For the CDR3, the DNA is TGTGCCAGCAGCTCCCTCCCGGGGGTCACCGGGGAGCTGTTTTTT.